The entry below describes one T cell receptor beta chain. Its antigen remains unidentified. It has no much larger one-base neighbor in the sample; base qualities were not kept. CDR1 and CDR2, per the germline V gene, are MGHRA and YSYEKL. V is pared back by 6 bases and J by 6 bases, with 8 bases lying between the germline termini. The CDR3, from cysteine to phenylalanine, totals 12 residues. The read is trimmed to its CDR3 DNA, 36 bases read in frame from base 1. In Seattle, one collaborating source enrolled patients while the infection was active and tracked those patients longitudinally over the course of disease. Whole blood was collected in K2EDTA tubes by collaborating institutions according to the institutions' own protocols. Collaborator samples were shipped for TCRbeta analysis as frozen whole blood, isolated PBMCs, or DNA extracted from either sample type. TCRbeta CDR3 regions were amplified from genomic DNA using the immunoSEQ Assay, a bias-controlled multiplex PCR. Concerning the study's data processing: Within the assay, amplification of reference gene primers was used to estimate how many nucleated cells each sample contained. To quantify the absolute abundance of each unique TCRbeta CDR3 rearrangement, sequence reads were collapsed and filtered. For each sample, productive Simpson clonality was calculated by taking the square root of Simpson's diversity index across productive rearrangements. Imported from immuneACCESS, the table was reduced by TCRdb to in-frame sequences with V and J called. These copies leave out some clones; in studies compared against another copy, an unresolved V gene accounts for under half, and the cause of the remainder is not known. That table supplies the V and J calls and clone size; D and trimming were determined from the DNA. The sample has 430,000 or so clones on record, 80% to 90% of them singletons. The ten largest make up approximately 0.92% of the sample.

The entry originates in a study of blood T cell repertoires in COVID-19 (TCRdb year 2020). Regarding the research as a whole: Samples from collaborators originated in the United States, Italy and Spain and spanned both the acute and convalescent phases of COVID-19. The material from the prospective study consisted of cDNA or gDNA derived from T cells, B-cell-depleted T cells, or PBMCs. Deeply sampled blood TCRbeta repertoires from subjects exposed to, actively infected with, or recovered from COVID-19 were included in the dataset. The repertoires were made available in a free public database intended to serve as a resource for research on the immune response to SARS-CoV-2. The samples were drawn from the first 160 participants of the ongoing ImmuneRACE study and from some 1,300 subjects provided by 6 global collaborators. Nearly every sample came with metadata listing a de-identified subject ID, COVID-19 status, age in years and sex. Where available, HLA class I and class II types were obtained from metadata supplied by the sample provider rather than from assay-based typing. The research as a whole found: The quantity of clinical and demographic metadata differed by source and by participant and was supplied without curation.

Specimen: peripheral blood. The rearranged segments are TRBV4-1 and TRBJ2-2, with TRBD1 tentatively as D gene (5 bases match). This receptor was identified in a man aged 18 to 30 with COVID-19, enrolled during active disease. The CDR3 has the sequence CASRRGPGELFF. The base sequence is TGCGCCAGCAGAAGGGGTCCCGGGGAGCTGTTTTTT.